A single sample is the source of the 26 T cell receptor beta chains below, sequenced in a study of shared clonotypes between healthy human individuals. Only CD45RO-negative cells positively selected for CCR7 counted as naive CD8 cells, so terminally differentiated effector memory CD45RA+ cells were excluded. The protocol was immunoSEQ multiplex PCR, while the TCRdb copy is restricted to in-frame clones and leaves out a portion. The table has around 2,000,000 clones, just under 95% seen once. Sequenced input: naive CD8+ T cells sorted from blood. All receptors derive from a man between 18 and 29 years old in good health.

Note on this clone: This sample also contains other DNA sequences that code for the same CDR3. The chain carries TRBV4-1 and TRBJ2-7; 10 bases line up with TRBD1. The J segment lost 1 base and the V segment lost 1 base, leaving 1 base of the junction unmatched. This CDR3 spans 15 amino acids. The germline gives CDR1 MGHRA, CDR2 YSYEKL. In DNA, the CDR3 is TGCGCCAGCAGCCAAGGGGGACAGGGGTCCTACGAGCAGTACTTC. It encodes CASSQGGQGSYEQYF.

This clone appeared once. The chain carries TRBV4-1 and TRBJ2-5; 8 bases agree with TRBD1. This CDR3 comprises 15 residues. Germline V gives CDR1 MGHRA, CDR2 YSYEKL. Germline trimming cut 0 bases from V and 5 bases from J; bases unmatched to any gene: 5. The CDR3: CASSQESRGHETQYF. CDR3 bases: TGCGCCAGCAGCCAAGAATCCAGGGGGCACGAGACCCAGTACTTC.

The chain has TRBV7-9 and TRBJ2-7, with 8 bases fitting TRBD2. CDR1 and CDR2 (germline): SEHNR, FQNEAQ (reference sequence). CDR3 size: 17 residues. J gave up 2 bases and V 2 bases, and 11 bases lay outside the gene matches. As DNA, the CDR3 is TGTGCCAGCAGCTTAATGGTCGCGGGTAGCGGGACCTACGAGCAGTACTTC. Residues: CASSLMVAGSGTYEQYF.

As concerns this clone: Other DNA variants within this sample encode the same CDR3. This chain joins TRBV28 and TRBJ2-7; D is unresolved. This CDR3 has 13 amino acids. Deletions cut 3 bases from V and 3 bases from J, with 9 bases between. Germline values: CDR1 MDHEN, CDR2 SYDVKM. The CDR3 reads CASSFVGSYEQYF. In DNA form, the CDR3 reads TGTGCCAGCAGTTTCGTCGGCAGCTACGAGCAGTACTTC.

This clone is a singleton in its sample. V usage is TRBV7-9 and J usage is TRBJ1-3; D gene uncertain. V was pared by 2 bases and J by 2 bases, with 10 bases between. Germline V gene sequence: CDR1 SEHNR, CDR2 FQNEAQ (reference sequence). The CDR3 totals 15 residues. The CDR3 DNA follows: TGTGCCAGCAGCTTAAGTGGTATTGCTGGAAACACCATATATTTT. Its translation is CASSLSGIAGNTIYF. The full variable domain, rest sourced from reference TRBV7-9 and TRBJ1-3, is DTGVSQNPRHKITKRGQNVTFRCDPISEHNRLYWYRQTLGQGPEFLTYFQNEAQLEKSRLLSDRFSAERPKGSFSTLEIQRTEQGDSAMYLCASSLSGIAGNTIYFGEGSWLTVV.

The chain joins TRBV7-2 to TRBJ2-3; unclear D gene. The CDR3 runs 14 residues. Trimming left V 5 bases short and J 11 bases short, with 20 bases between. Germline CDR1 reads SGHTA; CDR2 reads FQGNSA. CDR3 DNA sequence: TGTGCCAGCAGCCCGATGGGCCCCTCCGGATGGCAGTATTTT. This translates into CASSPMGPSGWQYF. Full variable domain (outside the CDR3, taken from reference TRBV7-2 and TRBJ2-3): GAGVSQSPSNKVTEKGKDVELRCDPISGHTALYWYRQSLGQGLEFLIYFQGNSAPDKSGLPSDRFSAERTGGSVSTLTIQRTQQEDSAVYLCASSPMGPSGWQYFGPGTRLTVL.

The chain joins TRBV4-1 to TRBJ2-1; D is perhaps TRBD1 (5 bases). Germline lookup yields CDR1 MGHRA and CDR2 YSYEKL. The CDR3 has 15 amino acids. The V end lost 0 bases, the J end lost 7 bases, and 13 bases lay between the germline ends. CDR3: CASSQEERPGNEQFF. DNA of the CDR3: TGCGCCAGCAGCCAAGAAGAAAGGCCAGGGAATGAGCAGTTCTTC.

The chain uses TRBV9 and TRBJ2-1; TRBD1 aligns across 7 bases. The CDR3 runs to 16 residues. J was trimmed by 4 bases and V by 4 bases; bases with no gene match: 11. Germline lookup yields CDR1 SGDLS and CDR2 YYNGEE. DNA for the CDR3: TGTGCCAGCAGCTTCGGACAGGCGCGGCCGTACAATGAGCAGTTCTTC. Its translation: CASSFGQARPYNEQFF.

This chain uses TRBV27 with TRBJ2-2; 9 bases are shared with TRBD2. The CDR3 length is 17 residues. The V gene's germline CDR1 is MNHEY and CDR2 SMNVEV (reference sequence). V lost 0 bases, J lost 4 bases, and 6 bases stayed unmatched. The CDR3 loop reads CASSLSIAGALTGELFF. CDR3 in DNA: TGTGCCAGCAGTTTATCGATAGCGGGAGCCCTCACCGGGGAGCTGTTTTTT.

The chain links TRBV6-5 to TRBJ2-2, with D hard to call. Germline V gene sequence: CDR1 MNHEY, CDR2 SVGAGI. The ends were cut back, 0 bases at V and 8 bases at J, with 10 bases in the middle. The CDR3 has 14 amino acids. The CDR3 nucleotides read TGTGCCAGCAGTTACTCGATGGGTTTAGGGGAGCTGTTTTTT. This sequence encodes CASSYSMGLGELFF.

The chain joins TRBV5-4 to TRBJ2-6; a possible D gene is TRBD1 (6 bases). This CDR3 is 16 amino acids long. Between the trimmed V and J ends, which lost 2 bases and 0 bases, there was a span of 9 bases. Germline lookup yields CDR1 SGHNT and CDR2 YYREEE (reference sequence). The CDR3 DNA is TGTGCCAGCAGCTTTGGACAGTTCTCTGGGGCCAACGTCCTGACTTTC. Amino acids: CASSFGQFSGANVLTF. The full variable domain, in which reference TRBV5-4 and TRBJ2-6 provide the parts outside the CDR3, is ETGVTQSPTHLIKTRGQQVTLRCSSQSGHNTVSWYQQALGQGPQFIFQYYREEENGRGNFPPRFSGLQFPNYSSELNVNALELDDSALYLCASSFGQFSGANVLTFGAGSRLTVL.

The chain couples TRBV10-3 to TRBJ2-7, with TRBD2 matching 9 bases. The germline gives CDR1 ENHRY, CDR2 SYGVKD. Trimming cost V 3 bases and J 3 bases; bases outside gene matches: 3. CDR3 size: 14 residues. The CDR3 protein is CAISEGTSFYEQYF. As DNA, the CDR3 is TGTGCCATCAGTGAAGGGACTAGCTTCTACGAGCAGTACTTC.

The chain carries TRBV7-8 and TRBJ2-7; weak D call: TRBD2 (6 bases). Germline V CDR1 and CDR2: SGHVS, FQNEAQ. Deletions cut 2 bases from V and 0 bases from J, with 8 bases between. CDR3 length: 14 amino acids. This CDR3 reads CASSLHGGSYEQYF. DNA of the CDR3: TGTGCCAGCAGCTTACACGGGGGCTCCTACGAGCAGTACTTC.

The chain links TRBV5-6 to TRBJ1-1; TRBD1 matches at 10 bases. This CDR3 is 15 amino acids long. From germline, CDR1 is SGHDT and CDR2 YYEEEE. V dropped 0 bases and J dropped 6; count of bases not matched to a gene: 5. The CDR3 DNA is TGTGCCAGCAGCTTGGCGGGACAGGGGAGCGCTGAAGCTTTCTTT. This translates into CASSLAGQGSAEAFF.

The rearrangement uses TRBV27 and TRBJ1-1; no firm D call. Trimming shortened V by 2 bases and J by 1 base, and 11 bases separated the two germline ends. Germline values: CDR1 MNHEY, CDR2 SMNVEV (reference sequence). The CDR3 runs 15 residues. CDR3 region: CASSLEGQANTEAFF. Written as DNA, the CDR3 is TGTGCCAGCAGTTTAGAGGGCCAGGCGAACACTGAAGCTTTCTTT.

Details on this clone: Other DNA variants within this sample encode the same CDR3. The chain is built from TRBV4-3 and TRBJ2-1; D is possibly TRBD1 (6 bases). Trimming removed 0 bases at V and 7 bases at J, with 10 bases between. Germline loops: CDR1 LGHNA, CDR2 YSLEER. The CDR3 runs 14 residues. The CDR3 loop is CASSQDERGNEQFF. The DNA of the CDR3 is TGCGCCAGCAGCCAAGATGAAAGGGGGAATGAGCAGTTCTTC.

For the CDR3, the DNA is TGTGCCTGGAGTATGGAGGGGTTTCCCTACGAGCAGTACTTC. Amino acids: CAWSMEGFPYEQYF. The chain combines TRBV30 with TRBJ2-7, with D perhaps matching TRBD2 (6 bases). CDR3 length equals 14 residues. Trimming shortened V by 2 bases and J by 2 bases, and 13 bases separated the two germline ends. The germline gives CDR1 GTSNPN, CDR2 SVGIG (reference sequence). The full variable domain, in which reference TRBV30 and TRBJ2-7 provide the parts outside the CDR3, is SQTIHQWPATLVQPVGSPLSLECTVEGTSNPNLYWYRQAAGRGLQLLFYSVGIGQISSEVPQNLSASRPQDRQFILSSKKLLLSDSGFYLCAWSMEGFPYEQYFGPGTRLTVT.

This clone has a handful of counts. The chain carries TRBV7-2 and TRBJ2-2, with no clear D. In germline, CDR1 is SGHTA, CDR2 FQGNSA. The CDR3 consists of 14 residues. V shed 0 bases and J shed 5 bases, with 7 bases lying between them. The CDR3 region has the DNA TGTGCCAGCAGCTTAGCGGCAGGTACCGGGGAGCTGTTTTTT. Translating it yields CASSLAAGTGELFF.

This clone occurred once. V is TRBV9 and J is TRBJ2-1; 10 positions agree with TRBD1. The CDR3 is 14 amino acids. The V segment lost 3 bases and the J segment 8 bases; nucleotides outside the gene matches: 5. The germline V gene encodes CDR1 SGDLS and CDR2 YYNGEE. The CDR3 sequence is CASSGQGAIDEQFF. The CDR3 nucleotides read TGTGCCAGCAGCGGACAGGGGGCTATCGATGAGCAGTTCTTC.

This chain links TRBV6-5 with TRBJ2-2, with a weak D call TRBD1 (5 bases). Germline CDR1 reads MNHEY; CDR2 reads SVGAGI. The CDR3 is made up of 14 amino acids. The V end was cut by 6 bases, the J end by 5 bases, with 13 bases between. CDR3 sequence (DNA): TGTGCCAGCAGCTTAGGGGTGGGAACCGGGGAGCTGTTTTTT. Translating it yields CASSLGVGTGELFF.

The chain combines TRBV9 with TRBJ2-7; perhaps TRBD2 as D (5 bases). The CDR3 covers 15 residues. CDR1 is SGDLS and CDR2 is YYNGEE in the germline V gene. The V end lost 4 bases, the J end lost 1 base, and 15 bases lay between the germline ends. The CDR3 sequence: CASSPETGVSYEQYF. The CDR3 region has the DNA TGTGCCAGCAGCCCCGAAACCGGGGTTTCCTACGAGCAGTACTTC.

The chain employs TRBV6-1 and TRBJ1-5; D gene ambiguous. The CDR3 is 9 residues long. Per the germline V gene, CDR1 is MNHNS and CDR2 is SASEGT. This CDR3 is CASGESQHF. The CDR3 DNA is TGTGCAAGCGGGGAATCACAGCATTTT.

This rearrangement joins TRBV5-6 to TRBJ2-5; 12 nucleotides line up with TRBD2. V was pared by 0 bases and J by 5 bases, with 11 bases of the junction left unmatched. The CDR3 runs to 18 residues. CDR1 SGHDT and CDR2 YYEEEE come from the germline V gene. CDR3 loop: CASSLAKLAGGGWETQYF. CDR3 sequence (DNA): TGTGCCAGCAGCTTGGCCAAACTAGCGGGAGGTGGGTGGGAGACCCAGTACTTC.

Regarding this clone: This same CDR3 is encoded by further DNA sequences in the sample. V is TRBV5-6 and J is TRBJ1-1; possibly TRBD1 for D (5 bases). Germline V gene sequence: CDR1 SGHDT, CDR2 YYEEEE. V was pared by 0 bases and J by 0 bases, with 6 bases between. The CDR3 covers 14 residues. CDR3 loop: CASSLGGMNTEAFF. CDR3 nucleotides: TGTGCCAGCAGCTTGGGGGGGATGAACACTGAAGCTTTCTTT.

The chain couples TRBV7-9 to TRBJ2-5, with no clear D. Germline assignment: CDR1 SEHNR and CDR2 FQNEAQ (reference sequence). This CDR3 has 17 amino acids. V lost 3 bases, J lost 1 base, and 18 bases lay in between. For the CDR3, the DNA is TGTGCCAGCAGCTTCACCCTCCGAGAGGTCGGCCAAGAGACCCAGTACTTC. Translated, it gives CASSFTLREVGQETQYF.

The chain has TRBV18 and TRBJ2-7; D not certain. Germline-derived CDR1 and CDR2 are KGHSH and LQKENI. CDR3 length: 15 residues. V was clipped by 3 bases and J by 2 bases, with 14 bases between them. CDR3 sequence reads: CASSPVSQPAYEQYF. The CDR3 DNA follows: TGTGCCAGCTCACCGGTGTCTCAACCTGCCTACGAGCAGTACTTC.